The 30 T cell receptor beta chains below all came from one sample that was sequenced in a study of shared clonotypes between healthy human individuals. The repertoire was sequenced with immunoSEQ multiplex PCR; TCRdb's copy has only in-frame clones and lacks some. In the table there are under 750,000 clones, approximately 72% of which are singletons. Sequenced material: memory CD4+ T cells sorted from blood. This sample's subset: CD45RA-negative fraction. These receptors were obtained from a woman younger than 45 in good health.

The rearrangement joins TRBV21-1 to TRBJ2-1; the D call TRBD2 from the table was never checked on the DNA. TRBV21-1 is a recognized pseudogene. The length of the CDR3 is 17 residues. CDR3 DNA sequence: TGTGCCAGCAGCAAAGGTCGTCTAGGAGGACTCCTCAATGAGCAGTTCTTC. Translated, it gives CASSKGRLGGLLNEQFF.

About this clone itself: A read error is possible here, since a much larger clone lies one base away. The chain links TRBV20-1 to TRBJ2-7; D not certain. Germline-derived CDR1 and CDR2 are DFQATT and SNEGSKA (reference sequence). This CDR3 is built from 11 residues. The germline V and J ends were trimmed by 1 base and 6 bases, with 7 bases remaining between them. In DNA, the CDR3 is TGCAGTGCTAGAGTGGATTCCGAGCAGTACTTC. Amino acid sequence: CSARVDSEQYF.

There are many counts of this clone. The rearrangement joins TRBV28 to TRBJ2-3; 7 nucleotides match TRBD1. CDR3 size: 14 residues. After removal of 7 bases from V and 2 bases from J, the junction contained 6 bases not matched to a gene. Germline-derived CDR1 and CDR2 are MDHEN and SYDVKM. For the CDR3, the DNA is TGTGCCAGCAATTGGGACAGTCCCACAGATACGCAGTATTTT. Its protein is CASNWDSPTDTQYF. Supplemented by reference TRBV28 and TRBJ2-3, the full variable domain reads DVKVTQSSRYLVKRTGEKVFLECVQDMDHENMFWYRQDPGLGLRLIYFSYDVKMKEKGDIPEGYSVSREKKERFSLILESASTNQTSMYLCASNWDSPTDTQYFGPGTRLTVL.

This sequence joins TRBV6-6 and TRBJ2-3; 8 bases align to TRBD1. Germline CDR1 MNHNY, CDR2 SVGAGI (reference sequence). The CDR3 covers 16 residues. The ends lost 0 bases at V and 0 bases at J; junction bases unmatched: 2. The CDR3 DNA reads TGTGCCAGCAGTTACTCCGGACAGGGTAGCACAGATACGCAGTATTTT. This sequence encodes CASSYSGQGSTDTQYF.

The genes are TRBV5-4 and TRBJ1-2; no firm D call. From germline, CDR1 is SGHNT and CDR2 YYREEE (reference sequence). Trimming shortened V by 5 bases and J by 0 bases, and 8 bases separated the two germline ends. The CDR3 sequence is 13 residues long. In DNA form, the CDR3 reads TGTGCCAGCAGTACCGGTCCTAACTATGGCTACACCTTC. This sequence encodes CASSTGPNYGYTF.

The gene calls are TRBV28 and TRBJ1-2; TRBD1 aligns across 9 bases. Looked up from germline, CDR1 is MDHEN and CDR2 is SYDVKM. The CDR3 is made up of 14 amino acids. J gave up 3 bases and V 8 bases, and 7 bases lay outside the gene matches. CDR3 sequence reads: CASRTGVSHYGYTF. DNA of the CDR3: TGTGCCAGCCGGACAGGGGTCTCCCACTATGGCTACACCTTC.

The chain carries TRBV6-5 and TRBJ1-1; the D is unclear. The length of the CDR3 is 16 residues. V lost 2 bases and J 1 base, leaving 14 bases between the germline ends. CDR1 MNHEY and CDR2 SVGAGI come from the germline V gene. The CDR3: CASSYARIVRNTEAFF. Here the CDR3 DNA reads TGTGCCAGCAGTTACGCCAGGATAGTAAGGAACACTGAAGCTTTCTTT.

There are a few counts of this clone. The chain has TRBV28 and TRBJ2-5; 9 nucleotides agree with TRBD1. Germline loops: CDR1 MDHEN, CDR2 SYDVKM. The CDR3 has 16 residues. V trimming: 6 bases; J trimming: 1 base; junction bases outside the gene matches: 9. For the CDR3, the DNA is TGTGCCAGCAGCCTTTCGACAGGGGGAGGCCAAGAGACCCAGTACTTC. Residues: CASSLSTGGGQETQYF.

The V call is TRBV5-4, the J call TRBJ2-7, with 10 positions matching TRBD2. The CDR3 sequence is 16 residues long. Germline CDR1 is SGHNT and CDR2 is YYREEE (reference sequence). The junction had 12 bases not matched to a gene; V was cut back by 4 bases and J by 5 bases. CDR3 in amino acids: CASSQEGAGGPNEQYF. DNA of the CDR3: TGTGCCAGCAGCCAAGAAGGAGCGGGAGGGCCGAACGAGCAGTACTTC.

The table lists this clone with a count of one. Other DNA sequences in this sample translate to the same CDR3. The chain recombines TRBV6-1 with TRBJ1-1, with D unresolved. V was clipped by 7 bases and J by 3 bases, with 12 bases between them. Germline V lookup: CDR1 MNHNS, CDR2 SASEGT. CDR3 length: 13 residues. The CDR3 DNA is TGTGCCAGCAAACTGGGGAGGGACACTGAAGCTTTCTTT. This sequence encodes CASKLGRDTEAFF.

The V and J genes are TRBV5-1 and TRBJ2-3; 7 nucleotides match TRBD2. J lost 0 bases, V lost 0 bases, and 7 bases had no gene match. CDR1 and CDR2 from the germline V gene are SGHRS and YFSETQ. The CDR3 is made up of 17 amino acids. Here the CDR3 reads CASSLGSSGASTDTQYF. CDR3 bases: TGCGCCAGCAGCTTGGGGTCTAGCGGAGCGAGCACAGATACGCAGTATTTT. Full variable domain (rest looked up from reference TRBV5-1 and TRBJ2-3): KAGVTQTPRYLIKTRGQQVTLSCSPISGHRSVSWYQQTPGQGLQFLFEYFSETQRNKGNFPGRFSGRQFSNSRSEMNVSTLELGDSALYLCASSLGSSGASTDTQYFGPGTRLTVL.

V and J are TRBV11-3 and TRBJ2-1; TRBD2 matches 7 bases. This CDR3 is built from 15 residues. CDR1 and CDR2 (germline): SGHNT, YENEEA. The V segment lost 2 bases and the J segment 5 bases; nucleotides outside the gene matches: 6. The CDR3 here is CASSLWSSGDNEQFF. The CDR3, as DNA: TGTGCCAGCAGCTTATGGTCTAGCGGAGACAATGAGCAGTTCTTC.

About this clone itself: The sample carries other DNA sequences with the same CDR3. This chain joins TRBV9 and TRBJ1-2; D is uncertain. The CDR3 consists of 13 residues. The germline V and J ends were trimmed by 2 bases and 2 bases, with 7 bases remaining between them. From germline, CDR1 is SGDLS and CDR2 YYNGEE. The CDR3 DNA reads TGTGCCAGCAGCGTGGCAAGAAACTATGGCTACACCTTC. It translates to CASSVARNYGYTF. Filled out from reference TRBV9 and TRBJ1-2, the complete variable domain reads DSGVTQTPKHLITATGQRVTLRCSPRSGDLSVYWYQQSLDQGLQFLIQYYNGEERAKGNILERFSAQQFPDLHSELNLSSLELGDSALYFCASSVARNYGYTFGSGTRLTVV.

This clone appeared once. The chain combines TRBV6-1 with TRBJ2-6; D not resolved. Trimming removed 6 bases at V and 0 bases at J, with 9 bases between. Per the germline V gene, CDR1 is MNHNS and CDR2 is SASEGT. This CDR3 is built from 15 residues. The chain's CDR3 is CASRGQSSGANVLTF. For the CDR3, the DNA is TGTGCCAGCAGGGGCCAGAGCTCTGGGGCCAACGTCCTGACTTTC.

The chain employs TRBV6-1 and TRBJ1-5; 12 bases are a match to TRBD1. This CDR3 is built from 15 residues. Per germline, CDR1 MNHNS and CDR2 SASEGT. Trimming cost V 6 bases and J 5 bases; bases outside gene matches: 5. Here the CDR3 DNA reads TGTGCCAGCAGCCCCGGGACAGGGGGCTATCAGCCCCAGCATTTT. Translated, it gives CASSPGTGGYQPQHF.

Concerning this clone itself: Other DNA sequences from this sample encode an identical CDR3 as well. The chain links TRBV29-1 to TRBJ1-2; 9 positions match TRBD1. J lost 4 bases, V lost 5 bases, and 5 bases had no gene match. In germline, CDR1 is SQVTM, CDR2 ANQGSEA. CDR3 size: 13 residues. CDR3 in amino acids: CSVRDRDRYGYTF. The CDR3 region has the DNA TGCAGCGTTAGGGACAGGGACCGCTATGGCTACACCTTC.

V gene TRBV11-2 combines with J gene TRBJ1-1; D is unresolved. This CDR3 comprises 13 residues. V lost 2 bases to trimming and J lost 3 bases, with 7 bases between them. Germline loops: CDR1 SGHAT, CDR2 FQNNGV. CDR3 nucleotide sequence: TGTGCCAGCAGCTTAACATTGGACACTGAAGCTTTCTTT. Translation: CASSLTLDTEAFF.

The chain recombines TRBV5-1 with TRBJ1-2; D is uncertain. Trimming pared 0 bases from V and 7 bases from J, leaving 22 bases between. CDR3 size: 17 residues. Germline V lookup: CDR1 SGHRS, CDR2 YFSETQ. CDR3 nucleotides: TGCGCCAGCAGCTTGGGAACTCGGGAGACGAAACTGGGTGGCTACACCTTC. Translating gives CASSLGTRETKLGGYTF.

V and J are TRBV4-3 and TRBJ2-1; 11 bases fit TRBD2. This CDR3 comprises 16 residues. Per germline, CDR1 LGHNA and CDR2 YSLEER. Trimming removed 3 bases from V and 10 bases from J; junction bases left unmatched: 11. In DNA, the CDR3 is TGCGCCAGCAGCCACCAAGGGGGTAGCGGGAGGGTAGAGCAGTTCTTC. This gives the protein CASSHQGGSGRVEQFF.

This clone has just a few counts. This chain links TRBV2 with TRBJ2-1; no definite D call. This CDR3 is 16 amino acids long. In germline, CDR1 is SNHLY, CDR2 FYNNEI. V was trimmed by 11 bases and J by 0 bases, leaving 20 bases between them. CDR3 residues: CAGTPHRTFSYNEQFF. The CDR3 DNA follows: TGTGCCGGAACTCCTCACAGAACGTTCTCCTACAATGAGCAGTTCTTC. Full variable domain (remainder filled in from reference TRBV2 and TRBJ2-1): EPEVTQTPSHQVTQMGQEVILRCVPISNHLYFYWYRQILGQKVEFLVSFYNNEISEKSEIFDDQFSVERPDGSNFTLKIRSTKLEDSAMYFCAGTPHRTFSYNEQFFGPGTRLTVL.

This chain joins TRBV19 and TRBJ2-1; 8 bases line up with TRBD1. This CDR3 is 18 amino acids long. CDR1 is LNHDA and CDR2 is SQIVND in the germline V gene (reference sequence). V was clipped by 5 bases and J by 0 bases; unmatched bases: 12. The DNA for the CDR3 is TGTGCCAGTAGTCAGAAATCAAACGGGACAGGCTCCTACAATGAGCAGTTCTTC. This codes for CASSQKSNGTGSYNEQFF.

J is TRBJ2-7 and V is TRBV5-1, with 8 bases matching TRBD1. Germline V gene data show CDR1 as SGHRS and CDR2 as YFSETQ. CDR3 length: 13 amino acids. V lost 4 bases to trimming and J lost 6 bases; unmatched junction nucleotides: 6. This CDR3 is CASSTGDRGEQYF. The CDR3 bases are TGCGCCAGCAGCACAGGAGACAGGGGCGAGCAGTACTTC.

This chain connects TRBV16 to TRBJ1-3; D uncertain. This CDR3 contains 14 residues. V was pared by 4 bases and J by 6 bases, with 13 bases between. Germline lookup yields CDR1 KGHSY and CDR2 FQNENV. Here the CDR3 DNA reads TGTGCCAGCAGCCTCTTCGGGGAGGTAAACACCATATATTTT. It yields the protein CASSLFGEVNTIYF.

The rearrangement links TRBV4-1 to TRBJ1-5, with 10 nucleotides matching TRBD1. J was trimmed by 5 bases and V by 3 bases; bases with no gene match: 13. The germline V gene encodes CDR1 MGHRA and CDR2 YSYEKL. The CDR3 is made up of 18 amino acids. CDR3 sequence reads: CASSQLTRWDRGDQPQHF. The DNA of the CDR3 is TGCGCCAGCAGCCAGCTTACAAGATGGGACAGGGGCGATCAGCCCCAGCATTTT.

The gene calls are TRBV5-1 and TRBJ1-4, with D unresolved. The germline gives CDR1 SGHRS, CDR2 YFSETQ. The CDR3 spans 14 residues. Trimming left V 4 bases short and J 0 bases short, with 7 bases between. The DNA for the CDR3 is TGCGCCAGCAGCCCCGGACCAACTAATGAAAAACTGTTTTTT. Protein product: CASSPGPTNEKLFF.

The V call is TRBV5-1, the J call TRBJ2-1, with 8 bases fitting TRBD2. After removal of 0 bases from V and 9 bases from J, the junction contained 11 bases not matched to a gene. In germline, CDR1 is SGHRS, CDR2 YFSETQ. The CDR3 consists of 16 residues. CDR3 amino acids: CASSLEGRTSIAEQFF. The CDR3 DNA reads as TGCGCCAGCAGCTTGGAGGGGAGGACTAGCATCGCTGAGCAGTTCTTC.

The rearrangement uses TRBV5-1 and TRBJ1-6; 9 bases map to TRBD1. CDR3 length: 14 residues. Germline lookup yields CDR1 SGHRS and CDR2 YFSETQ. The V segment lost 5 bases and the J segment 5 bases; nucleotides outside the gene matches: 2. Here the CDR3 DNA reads TGCGCCAGCAGTGGGACAGGGAATAATTCACCCCTCCACTTT. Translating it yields CASSGTGNNSPLHF.

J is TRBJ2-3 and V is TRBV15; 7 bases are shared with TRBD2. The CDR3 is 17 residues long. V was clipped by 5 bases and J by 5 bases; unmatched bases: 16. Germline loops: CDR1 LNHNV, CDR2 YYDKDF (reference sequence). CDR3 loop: CATSGGSGGSHRDTQYF. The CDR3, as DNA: TGTGCCACCAGCGGGGGGTCTGGCGGGAGTCATAGAGATACGCAGTATTTT.

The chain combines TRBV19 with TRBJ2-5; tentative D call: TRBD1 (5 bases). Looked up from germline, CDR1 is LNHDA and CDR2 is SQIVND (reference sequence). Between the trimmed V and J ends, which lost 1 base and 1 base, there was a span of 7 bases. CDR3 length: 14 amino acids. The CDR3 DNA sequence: TGTGCCAGTAGTATAGGTCAGGGCCAAGAGACCCAGTACTTC. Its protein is CASSIGQGQETQYF.

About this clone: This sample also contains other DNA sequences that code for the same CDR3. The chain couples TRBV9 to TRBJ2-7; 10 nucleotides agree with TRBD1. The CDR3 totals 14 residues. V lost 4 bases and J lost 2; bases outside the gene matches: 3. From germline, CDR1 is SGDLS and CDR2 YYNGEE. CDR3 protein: CASSPGQGAYEQYF. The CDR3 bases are TGTGCCAGCAGCCCCGGACAGGGGGCCTACGAGCAGTACTTC. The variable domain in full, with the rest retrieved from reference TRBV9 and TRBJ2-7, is DSGVTQTPKHLITATGQRVTLRCSPRSGDLSVYWYQQSLDQGLQFLIQYYNGEERAKGNILERFSAQQFPDLHSELNLSSLELGDSALYFCASSPGQGAYEQYFGPGTRLTVT.